This T cell receptor (beta chain) was recorded in a study of blood T cell repertoires in COVID-19. Looking at the study overall: Whether acute or convalescent, the COVID-19 samples came from the United States, Italy and Spain. Sources were T cells, B-cell-depleted T cells, or PBMCs; the material itself was cDNA or gDNA.

In the study's own analysis: From reference gene primer amplification, estimates of nucleated cell counts were derived. The method was immunoSEQ multiplex PCR; TCRdb's version includes in-frame clones alone and lacks a portion of them. Clonal size and the V and J genes are those of that table, whereas D and trimming came from the DNA. The repertoire holds about 50,000 clones, with approximately 80% as singletons. The germline V gene has CDR1 MDHEN and CDR2 SYDVKM. This CDR3 is 12 amino acids long. V gave up 2 bases and J gave up 10 bases, with 9 bases separating them. The chain recombines TRBV28 with TRBJ2-1; D perhaps matches TRBD1 (6 bases). The source is a human donor in a cohort sampled during active COVID-19. The sequencing sample was made of peripheral blood. The CDR3 nucleotides read TGTGCCAGCAGTTTAGGGGGCTCGGAGCAGTTCTTC. It yields the protein CASSLGGSEQFF.